The sequence of this T cell receptor (beta chain) was determined in a study of blood T cell repertoires in COVID-19. Looking at the study overall: The study drew acute and convalescent COVID-19 samples from the United States, Italy and Spain.

Per the authors' pipeline: How many nucleated cells were present was estimated from reference gene primer amplification. The data were produced by immunoSEQ multiplex PCR, yet TCRdb's version contains in-frame clones alone and is incomplete. From that table come the V and J calls and clone size; the DNA was used to work out D and trimming. The profile shows 60,000 to 85,000 clones, 80% to 90% of them singletons. Germline V gene lookup returns CDR1 SEHNR and CDR2 FQNEAQ (reference sequence). Trimming took 3 bases from V and 5 from J; bases not matched to a gene: 5. The CDR3 spans 14 residues. The clonotype comes from a woman aged 55 to 70 with acute or convalescent COVID-19. V usage is TRBV7-9 and J usage is TRBJ2-7; 9 nucleotides agree with TRBD1. Sequencing input: peripheral blood. The CDR3 spells CASSFLGQGNEQYF. Written as DNA, the CDR3 is TGTGCCAGCAGCTTCCTTGGACAGGGGAACGAGCAGTACTTC.